This T cell receptor beta chain was sequenced in a study of control samples from healthy donors and cancer patients. J gave up 3 bases and V 3 bases, and 7 bases lay outside the gene matches. The CDR3 spans 16 residues. Looked up from germline, CDR1 is KGHSH and CDR2 is LQKENI. Profiled with immunoSEQ multiplex PCR; TCRdb holds only in-frame clones, not every one. The sample carries tens of thousands of clones, roughly 89% recorded once. The TCR sequence derives from a man in his fifties or sixties in good health. The J gene is TRBJ1-2, the V gene TRBV18; 10 bases fit TRBD1. Sequences were obtained from blood. CDR3 loop: CASSPRGQGTHYGYTF. The CDR3 DNA reads as TGTGCCAGCTCACCGAGGGGACAGGGGACTCACTATGGCTACACCTTC.